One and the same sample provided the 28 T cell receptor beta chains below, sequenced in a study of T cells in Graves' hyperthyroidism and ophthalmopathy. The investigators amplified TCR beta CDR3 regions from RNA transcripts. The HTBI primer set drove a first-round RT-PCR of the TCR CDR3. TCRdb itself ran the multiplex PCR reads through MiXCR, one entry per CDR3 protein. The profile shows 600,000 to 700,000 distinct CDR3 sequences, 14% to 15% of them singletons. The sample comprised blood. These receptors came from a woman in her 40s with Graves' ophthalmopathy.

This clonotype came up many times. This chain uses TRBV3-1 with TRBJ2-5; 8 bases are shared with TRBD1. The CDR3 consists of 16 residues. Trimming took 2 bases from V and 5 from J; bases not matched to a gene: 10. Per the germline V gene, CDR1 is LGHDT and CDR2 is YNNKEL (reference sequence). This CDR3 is CASSQPSTGGDETQYF. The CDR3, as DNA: TGTGCCAGCAGCCAACCTAGCACAGGGGGTGACGAGACCCAGTACTTC.

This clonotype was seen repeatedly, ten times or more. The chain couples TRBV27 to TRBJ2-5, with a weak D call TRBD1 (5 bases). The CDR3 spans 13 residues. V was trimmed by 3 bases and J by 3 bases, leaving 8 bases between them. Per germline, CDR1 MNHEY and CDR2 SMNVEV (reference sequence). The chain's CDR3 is CASSFGREETQYF. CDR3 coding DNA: TGTGCCAGCAGTTTTGGCAGGGAAGAGACCCAGTACTTC.

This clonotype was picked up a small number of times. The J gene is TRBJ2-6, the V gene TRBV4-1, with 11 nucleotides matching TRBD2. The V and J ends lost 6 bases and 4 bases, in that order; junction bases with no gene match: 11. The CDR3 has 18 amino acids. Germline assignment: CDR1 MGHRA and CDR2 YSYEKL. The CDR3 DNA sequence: TGCGCCAGCAGGCAGACCCCGGGACTAGCGGTGGGGGCCAACGTCCTGACTTTC. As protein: CASRQTPGLAVGANVLTF.

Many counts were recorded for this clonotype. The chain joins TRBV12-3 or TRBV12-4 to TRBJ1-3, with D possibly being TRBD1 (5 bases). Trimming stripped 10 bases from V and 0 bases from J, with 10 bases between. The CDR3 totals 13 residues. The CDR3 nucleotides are TGTGCCACCTCAGGGAGCTCTGGAAACACCATATATTTT. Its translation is CATSGSSGNTIYF.

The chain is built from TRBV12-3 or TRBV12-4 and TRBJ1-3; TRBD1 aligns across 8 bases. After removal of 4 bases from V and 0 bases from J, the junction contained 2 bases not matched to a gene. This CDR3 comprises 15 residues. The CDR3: CASSYTGGSGNTIYF. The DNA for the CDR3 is TGTGCCAGCAGTTATACAGGGGGCTCTGGAAACACCATATATTTT.

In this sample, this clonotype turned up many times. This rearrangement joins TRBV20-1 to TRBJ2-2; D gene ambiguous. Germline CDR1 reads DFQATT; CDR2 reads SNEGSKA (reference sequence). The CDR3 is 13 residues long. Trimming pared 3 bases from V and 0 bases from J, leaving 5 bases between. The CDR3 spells CSASQANTGELFF. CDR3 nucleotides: TGCAGTGCTAGTCAAGCGAACACCGGGGAGCTGTTTTTT.

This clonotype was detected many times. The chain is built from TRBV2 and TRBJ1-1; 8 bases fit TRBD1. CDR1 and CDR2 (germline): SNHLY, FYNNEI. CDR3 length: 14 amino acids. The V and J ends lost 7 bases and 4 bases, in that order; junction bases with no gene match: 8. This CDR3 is CASNLQGASTEAFF. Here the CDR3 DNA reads TGTGCCAGCAACCTTCAGGGGGCGAGCACTGAAGCTTTCTTT.

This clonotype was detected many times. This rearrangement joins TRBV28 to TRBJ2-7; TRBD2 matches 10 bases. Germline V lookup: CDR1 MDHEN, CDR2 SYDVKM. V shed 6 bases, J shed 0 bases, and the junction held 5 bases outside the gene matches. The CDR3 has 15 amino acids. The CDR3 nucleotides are TGTGCCAGCAGCCGGACTAGCGGAAACTCCTACGAGCAGTACTTC. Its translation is CASSRTSGNSYEQYF.

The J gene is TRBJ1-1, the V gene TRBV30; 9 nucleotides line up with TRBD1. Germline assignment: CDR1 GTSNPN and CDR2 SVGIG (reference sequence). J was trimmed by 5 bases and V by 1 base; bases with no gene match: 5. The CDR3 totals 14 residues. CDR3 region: CAWSGGTGRTEAFF. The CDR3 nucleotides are TGTGCCTGGAGTGGCGGGACAGGGAGGACTGAAGCTTTCTTT.

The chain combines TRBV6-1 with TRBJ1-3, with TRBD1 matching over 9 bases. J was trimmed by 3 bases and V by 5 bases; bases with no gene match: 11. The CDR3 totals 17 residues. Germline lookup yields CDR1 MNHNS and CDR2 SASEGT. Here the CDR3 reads CASSLSWTGELGNTIYF. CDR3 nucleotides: TGTGCCAGCAGTCTTTCATGGACAGGGGAACTTGGAAACACCATATATTTT.

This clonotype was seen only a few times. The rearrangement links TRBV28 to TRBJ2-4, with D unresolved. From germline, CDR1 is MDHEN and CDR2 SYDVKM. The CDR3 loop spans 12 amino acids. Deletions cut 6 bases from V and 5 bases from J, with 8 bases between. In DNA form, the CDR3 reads TGTGCCAGCAGCCCCCCCCAAAACATTCAGTACTTC. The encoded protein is CASSPPQNIQYF.

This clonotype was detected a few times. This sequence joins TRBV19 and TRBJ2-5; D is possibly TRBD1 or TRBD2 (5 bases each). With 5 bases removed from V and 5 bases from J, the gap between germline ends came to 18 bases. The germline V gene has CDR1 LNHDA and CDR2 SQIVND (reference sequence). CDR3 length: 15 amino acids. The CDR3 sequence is CASSAFQPGTETQYF. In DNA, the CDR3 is TGTGCCAGTAGTGCCTTTCAACCGGGGACGGAGACCCAGTACTTC.

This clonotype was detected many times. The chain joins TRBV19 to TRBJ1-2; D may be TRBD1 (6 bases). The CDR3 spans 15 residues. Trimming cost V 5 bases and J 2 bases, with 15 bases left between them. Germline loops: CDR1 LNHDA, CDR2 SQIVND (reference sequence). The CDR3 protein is CASSAGTGLNYGYTF. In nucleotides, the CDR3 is TGTGCCAGTAGTGCAGGTACAGGGTTAAACTATGGCTACACCTTC.

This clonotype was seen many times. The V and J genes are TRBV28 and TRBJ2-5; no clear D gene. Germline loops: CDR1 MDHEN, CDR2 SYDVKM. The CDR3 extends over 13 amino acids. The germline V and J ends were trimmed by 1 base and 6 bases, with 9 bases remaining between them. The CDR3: CASSLLVGKTQYF. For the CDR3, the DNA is TGTGCCAGCAGTTTATTGGTAGGGAAGACCCAGTACTTC.

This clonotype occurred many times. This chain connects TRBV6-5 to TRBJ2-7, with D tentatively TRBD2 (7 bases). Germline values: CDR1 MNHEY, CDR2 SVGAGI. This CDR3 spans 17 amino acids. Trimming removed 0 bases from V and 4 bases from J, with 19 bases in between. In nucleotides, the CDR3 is TGTGCCAGCAGTTACTCACCCCGGGGGGCAGACAGGTACGAGCAGTACTTC. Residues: CASSYSPRGADRYEQYF.

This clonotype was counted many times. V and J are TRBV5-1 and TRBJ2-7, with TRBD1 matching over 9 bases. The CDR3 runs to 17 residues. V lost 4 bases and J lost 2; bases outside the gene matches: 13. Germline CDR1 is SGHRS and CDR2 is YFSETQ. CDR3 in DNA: TGCGCCAGCAGCGCTGGGACAGGGCGAAATCAACCCTACGAGCAGTACTTC. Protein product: CASSAGTGRNQPYEQYF.

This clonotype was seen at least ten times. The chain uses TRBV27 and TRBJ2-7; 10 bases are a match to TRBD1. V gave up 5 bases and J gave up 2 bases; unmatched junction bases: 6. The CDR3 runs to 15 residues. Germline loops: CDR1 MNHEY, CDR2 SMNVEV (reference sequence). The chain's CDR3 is CASSRQGASAYEQYF. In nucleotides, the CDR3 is TGTGCCAGCAGTAGACAGGGGGCGTCAGCCTACGAGCAGTACTTC.

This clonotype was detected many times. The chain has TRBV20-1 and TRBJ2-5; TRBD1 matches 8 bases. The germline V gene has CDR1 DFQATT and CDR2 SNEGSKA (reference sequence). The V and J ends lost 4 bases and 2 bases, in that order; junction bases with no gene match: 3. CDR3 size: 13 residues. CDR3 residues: CSATTGVQETQYF. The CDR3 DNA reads TGCAGTGCTACGACAGGGGTACAAGAGACCCAGTACTTC.

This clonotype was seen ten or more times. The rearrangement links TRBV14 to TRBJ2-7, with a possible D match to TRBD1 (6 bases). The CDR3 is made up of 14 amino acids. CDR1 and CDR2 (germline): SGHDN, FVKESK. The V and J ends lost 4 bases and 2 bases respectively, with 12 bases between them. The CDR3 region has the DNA TGTGCCAGCAGCCCCTTGGGGGCTACCTACGAGCAGTACTTC. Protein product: CASSPLGATYEQYF.

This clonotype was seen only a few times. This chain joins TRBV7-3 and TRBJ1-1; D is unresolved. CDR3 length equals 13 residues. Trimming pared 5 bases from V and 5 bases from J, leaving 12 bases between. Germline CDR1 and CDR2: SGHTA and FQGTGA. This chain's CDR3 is CASSRNVGTEAFF. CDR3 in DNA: TGTGCCAGCAGCCGAAACGTGGGTACTGAAGCTTTCTTT.

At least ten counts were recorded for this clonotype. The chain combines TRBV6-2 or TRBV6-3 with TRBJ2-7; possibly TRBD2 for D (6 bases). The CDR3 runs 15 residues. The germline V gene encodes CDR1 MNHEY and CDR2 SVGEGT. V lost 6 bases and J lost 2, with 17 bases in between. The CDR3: CASRKKGLAAYEQYF. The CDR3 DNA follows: TGTGCCAGCAGAAAGAAGGGGTTAGCGGCCTACGAGCAGTACTTC.

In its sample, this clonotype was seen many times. The CDR3 nucleotides are TGTGCCAGCAGCCCCATCAGGGGCGGGACTGAAGCTTTCTTT. This encodes CASSPIRGGTEAFF. V usage is TRBV5-6 and J usage is TRBJ1-1; D is perhaps TRBD1 (6 bases). The germline gives CDR1 SGHDT, CDR2 YYEEEE. V lost 4 bases and J 5 bases, leaving 15 bases between the germline ends. CDR3 length equals 14 residues. The full variable domain, in which reference TRBV5-6 and TRBJ1-1 provide the parts outside the CDR3, is DAGVTQSPTHLIKTRGQQVTLRCSPKSGHDTVSWYQQALGQGPQFIFQYYEEEERQRGNFPDRFSGHQFPNYSSELNVNALLLGDSALYLCASSPIRGGTEAFFGQGTRLTVV.

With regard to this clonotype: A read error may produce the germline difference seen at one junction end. This CDR3 reads CSSEHSNAGELFF. The CDR3 DNA reads TGCAGCTCGGAACACTCGAACGCCGGGGAGCTGTTTTTT. This chain uses TRBV29-1 with TRBJ2-2, with D hard to call. There are 13 residues in the CDR3. The germline CDR1 and CDR2 sequences are SQVTM and ANQGSEA.

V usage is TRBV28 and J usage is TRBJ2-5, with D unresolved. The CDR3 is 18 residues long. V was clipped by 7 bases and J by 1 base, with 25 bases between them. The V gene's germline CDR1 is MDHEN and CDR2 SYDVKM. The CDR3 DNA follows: TGTGCCAGCACCCTCCTGGGAACGGGTCGGGCTAGCCAAGAGACCCAGTACTTC. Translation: CASTLLGTGRASQETQYF.

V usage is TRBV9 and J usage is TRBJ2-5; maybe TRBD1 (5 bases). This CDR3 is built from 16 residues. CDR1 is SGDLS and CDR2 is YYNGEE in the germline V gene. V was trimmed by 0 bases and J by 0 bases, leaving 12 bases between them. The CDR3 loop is CASSVAGHEYQETQYF. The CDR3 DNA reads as TGTGCCAGCAGCGTAGCAGGGCACGAATACCAAGAGACCCAGTACTTC.

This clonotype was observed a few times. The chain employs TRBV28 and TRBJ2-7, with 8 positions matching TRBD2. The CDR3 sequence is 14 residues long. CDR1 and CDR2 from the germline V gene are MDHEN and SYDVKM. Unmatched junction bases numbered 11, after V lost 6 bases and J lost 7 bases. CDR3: CASSSRAGVEEQYF. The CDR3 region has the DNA TGTGCCAGCAGCTCCCGAGCGGGAGTTGAAGAGCAGTACTTC.

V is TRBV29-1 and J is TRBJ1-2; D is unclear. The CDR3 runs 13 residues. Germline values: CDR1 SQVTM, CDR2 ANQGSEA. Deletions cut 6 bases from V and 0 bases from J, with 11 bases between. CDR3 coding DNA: TGCAGCGTCTACGACCGTACTAACTATGGCTACACCTTC. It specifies CSVYDRTNYGYTF.

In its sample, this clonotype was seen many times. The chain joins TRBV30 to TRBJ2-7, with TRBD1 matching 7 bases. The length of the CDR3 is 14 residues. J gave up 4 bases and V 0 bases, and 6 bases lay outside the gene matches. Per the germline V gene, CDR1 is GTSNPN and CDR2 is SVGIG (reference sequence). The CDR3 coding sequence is TGTGCCTGGAGTGTAACAGGGGTAGGGTACGAGCAGTACTTC. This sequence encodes CAWSVTGVGYEQYF.